This T cell receptor (beta chain) was recovered during a study of identical twins. Study observations and caveats: Zero-insertion analyses were open to partial confounding by invariant MAIT and iNKT cells. Rather than following the same donors, the conclusions depended on cross-sectional statistical analysis. Beta out-of-frame twin sharing showed a weaker excess.

Germline assignment: CDR1 SGHTA and CDR2 FQGNSA. The length of the CDR3 is 13 residues. Trimming stripped 3 bases from V and 2 bases from J, with 7 bases between. No donor was unhealthy or non-Caucasian. A single record per CDR3 protein comes from TCRdb applying MiXCR to the 5' RACE reads. The sample consists of around 1.7 million distinct CDR3 sequences, roughly 35% of them appearing once. Of note for this clonotype: Its antigen is unidentified.

The sequence was obtained from a newborn girl in good health. The specimen sequenced was cord blood. The gene calls are TRBV7-2 and TRBJ2-5, with D unclear. This CDR3 reads CASSFERQETQYF. The CDR3 coding sequence is TGTGCCAGCAGCTTCGAACGACAAGAGACCCAGTACTTC. Full variable domain (rest looked up from reference TRBV7-2 and TRBJ2-5): GAGVSQSPSNKVTEKGKDVELRCDPISGHTALYWYRQSLGQGLEFLIYFQGNSAPDKSGLPSDRFSAERTGGSVSTLTIQRTQQEDSAVYLCASSFERQETQYFGPGTRLLVL.